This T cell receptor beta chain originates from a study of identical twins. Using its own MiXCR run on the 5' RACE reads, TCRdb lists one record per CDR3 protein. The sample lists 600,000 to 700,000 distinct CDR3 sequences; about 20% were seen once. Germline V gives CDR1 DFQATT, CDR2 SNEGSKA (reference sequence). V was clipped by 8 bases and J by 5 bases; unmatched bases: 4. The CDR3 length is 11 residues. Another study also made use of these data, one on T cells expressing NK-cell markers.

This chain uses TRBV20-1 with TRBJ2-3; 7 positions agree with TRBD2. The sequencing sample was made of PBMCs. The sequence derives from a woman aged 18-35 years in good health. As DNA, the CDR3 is TGCAGTCCGGGGGGTGGAGATACGCAGTATTTT. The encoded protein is CSPGGGDTQYF.